This TCR beta chain was sequenced in a study of blood T cell repertoires in COVID-19 (TCRdb year 2020). Concerning the study at large: Collaborator samples came from the United States, Italy and Spain and covered acute and convalescent phases of COVID-19. The repertoires were released in a freely available public database intended as a resource for research on the immune response to SARS-CoV-2. The prospective study material was composed of cDNA or gDNA derived from T cells, B-cell-depleted T cells, or PBMCs. A de-identified subject ID, COVID-19 status, age in years and sex were almost always included in the sample metadata. Deeply sampled blood TCRbeta repertoires from subjects exposed to, actively infected with, or recovered from COVID-19 were included in the dataset. The samples were drawn from two sources: the first 160 participants of the ongoing ImmuneRACE study, and fewer than 1,500 subjects contributed by 6 global collaborators. HLA class I and class II types, where available, came from metadata supplied by the sample provider rather than from assay-based typing. Points the paper makes about the study in general: How much clinical and demographic metadata was included differed by source and by participant, and the metadata was provided uncurated.

This clone was picked up a small number of times. Which antigen it targets is not known. Base qualities are missing; no much larger clone stands one base away. The immunoSEQ Assay, a bias-controlled multiplex PCR, was used to amplify TCRbeta CDR3 regions from genomic DNA. Per the original workflow: The number of nucleated cells in each sample was estimated from the amplification of reference gene primers within the assay. To quantify the absolute abundance of each unique TCRbeta CDR3 rearrangement, sequence reads were collapsed and filtered. Productive Simpson clonality was computed per sample as the square root of Simpson's diversity index over productive rearrangements. TCRdb limited this immuneACCESS table to in-frame rearrangements with V and J called. A share of clones is missing; checked studies link under half to unresolved V genes, and the rest is unexplained. Clonal size and the V and J genes are those of that table, whereas D and trimming came from the DNA. The sample data list about 18,000 clones, and 81% of these were observed just once. Of the sample, about 14% is held by the ten largest clones.

Whole blood was collected in K2EDTA tubes by collaborating institutions according to the institutions' own protocols. For TCRbeta analysis, collaborator samples were shipped as frozen whole blood, as isolated PBMCs, or as DNA extracted from either sample type. Sequenced input: peripheral blood. This TCR was recovered from a middle-aged man with active or convalescent COVID-19.

For the CDR3, the sequence is CSALKGTGLYGYTF. In nucleotides, the sequence is TGCAGCGCCTTGAAAGGAACAGGGTTGTATGGCTACACCTTC. This chain is built from TRBV29-1 and TRBJ1-2, with a weak D call of TRBD1 (6 bases match). V is reduced by 7 bases and J by 5 bases, leaving a spacing of 20 bases between them. The germline V gene sets CDR1 to SQVTM and CDR2 to ANQGSEA. The CDR3 sequence holds 14 residues, the cysteine and phenylalanine included. Only the CDR3 DNA stays, 42 bases, in frame from base 1.